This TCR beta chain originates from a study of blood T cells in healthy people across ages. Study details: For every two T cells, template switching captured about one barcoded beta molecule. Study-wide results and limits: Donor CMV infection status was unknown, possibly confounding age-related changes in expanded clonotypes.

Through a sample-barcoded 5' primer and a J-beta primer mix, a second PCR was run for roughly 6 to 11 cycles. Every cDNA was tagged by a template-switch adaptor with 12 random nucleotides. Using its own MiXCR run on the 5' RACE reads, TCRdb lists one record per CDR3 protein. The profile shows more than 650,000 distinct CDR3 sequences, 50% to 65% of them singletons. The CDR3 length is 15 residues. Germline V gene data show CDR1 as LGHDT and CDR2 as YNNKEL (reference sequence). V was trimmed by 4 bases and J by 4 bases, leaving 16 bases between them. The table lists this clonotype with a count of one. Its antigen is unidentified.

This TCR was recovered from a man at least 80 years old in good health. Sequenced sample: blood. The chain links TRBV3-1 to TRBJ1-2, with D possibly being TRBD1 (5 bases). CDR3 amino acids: CASSPRTTGSYGYTF. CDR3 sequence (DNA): TGTGCCAGCAGCCCCCGGACTACAGGTTCCTATGGCTACACCTTC.